Listed here is a single T cell receptor (beta chain). V was cut by 2 bases and J by 2 bases, with 7 bases left in between. Looked up from germline, CDR1 is SGHRS and CDR2 is YFSETQ. This CDR3 has 13 amino acids. This entry comes from a study of blood T cell repertoires in COVID-19. Study summary: The United States, Italy and Spain were the sources of the acute and convalescent COVID-19 samples. PBMCs, B-cell-depleted T cells, or T cells provided the cDNA or gDNA that made up the material.

Original methodology: Scientists estimated how many nucleated cells there were by amplifying reference gene primers. This table comes from immunoSEQ multiplex PCR, and its TCRdb copy is limited to in-frame clones, with some not included. V and J calls and clone size follow that table, whereas D and trimming were derived from the DNA. Among some 130,000 clones listed, approximately 89% were seen once. The chain uses TRBV5-1 and TRBJ2-5; D uncertain. The source is a man in his forties or fifties with acute or convalescent COVID-19. Sequencing was carried out using peripheral blood. DNA for the CDR3: TGCGCCAGCAGCTTTGGGCAACAAGAGACCCAGTACTTC. It encodes CASSFGQQETQYF.